This T cell receptor (beta chain) was observed in a study of CD4 T cells in relation to SARS-CoV-2 and coronaviruses. Before the COVID-19 pandemic, during about 2011-2019, CD4+ T cells were taken from unexposed donors. CD4+ T cells were isolated from the cells after 10 days of culture. Cells permitting, SARS-CoV-2 S/N and four cold-coronavirus spikes were tested on unexposed-donor CD4+ T cells. Cultures held under 2.5 million PBMCs per well with 8.5 to 10 IU/ml IL-2. Remarks on this clone: Antigen specificity is unknown.

Broader study findings: Each donor contributed either pre-pandemic or post-infection samples, not both. The cross-reactivity analysis covered only spike protein, not other viral proteins.

Sequencing used immunoSEQ multiplex PCR; TCRdb keeps in-frame clones, though not all of them. The sample holds 25,000 to 30,000 clones, roughly 78% seen once. V lost 5 bases, J lost 2 bases, and 9 bases lay in between. This CDR3 has 13 residues. CDR1 is GTSNPN, CDR2 SVGIG, per germline (reference sequence). Sequencing was performed on CD4+ T cells from PBMCs, cultured in vitro. The chain couples TRBV30 to TRBJ2-2; weak D call: TRBD2 (6 bases). The receptor comes from a human donor in good health. The CDR3 region is CAWGLTNTGELFF. CDR3 bases: TGTGCCTGGGGACTAACCAACACCGGGGAGCTGTTTTTT.